What follows are 20 T cell receptor beta chains derived from one specimen sequenced in a study of T cell responses to AZD1222 COVID-19 vaccine. Sequencing was performed with immunoSEQ multiplex PCR; in TCRdb, only in-frame clones are kept and a portion is missing. Here the sample spans 95,000 to 110,000 clones, just over 90% being singletons. Here the sequenced sample was peripheral blood, taken 28 days after the second AZD1222 dose. The receptors originated from an adult who received the AZD1222 COVID-19 vaccine.

This clone was observed once. V usage is TRBV19 and J usage is TRBJ1-1; D gene ambiguous. Looked up from germline, CDR1 is LNHDA and CDR2 is SQIVND (reference sequence). This CDR3 is built from 13 residues. The ends were cut back, 6 bases at V and 5 bases at J, with 13 bases in the middle. CDR3 protein: CASSIRGVTEAFF. The DNA of the CDR3 is TGTGCCAGTAGCATACGGGGTGTTACTGAAGCTTTCTTT.

This chain connects TRBV5-4 to TRBJ2-1; 12 bases are shared with TRBD2. The length of the CDR3 is 15 residues. After removal of 3 bases from V and 6 bases from J, the junction contained 4 bases not matched to a gene. Looked up from germline, CDR1 is SGHNT and CDR2 is YYREEE (reference sequence). The CDR3 DNA reads TGTGCCAGCAGCTCCCGACTAGCGGGAGTCAATGAGCAGTTCTTC. Its protein is CASSSRLAGVNEQFF. The full variable domain, with the rest looked up from reference TRBV5-4 and TRBJ2-1, is ETGVTQSPTHLIKTRGQQVTLRCSSQSGHNTVSWYQQALGQGPQFIFQYYREEENGRGNFPPRFSGLQFPNYSSELNVNALELDDSALYLCASSSRLAGVNEQFFGPGTRLTVL.

This clone was recorded once. The CDR3 spells CASKGDTEAFF. The CDR3 DNA reads TGTGCCAGCAAGGGGGACACTGAAGCTTTCTTT. The chain has TRBV28 and TRBJ1-1; D might be TRBD1 (6 bases). The V gene lost 7 bases and the J gene lost 3 bases, with 6 bases spanning the gap. The CDR3 covers 11 residues. CDR1 MDHEN and CDR2 SYDVKM come from the germline V gene.

This chain joins TRBV7-2 and TRBJ2-1; D ambiguous. Germline lookup yields CDR1 SGHTA and CDR2 FQGNSA. The CDR3 contains 11 residues. Trimming shortened V by 3 bases and J by 6 bases, and 3 bases separated the two germline ends. The CDR3 spells CASSLTNEQFF. DNA for the CDR3: TGTGCCAGCAGCTTGACCAATGAGCAGTTCTTC.

The chain employs TRBV6-5 and TRBJ2-3; 7 bases line up with TRBD1. This CDR3 contains 15 residues. Losses at the gene ends were 6 bases for V and 6 bases for J; bases not matched to a gene: 12. Germline values: CDR1 MNHEY, CDR2 SVGAGI. The CDR3 spells CASRFFDRDLDTQYF. CDR3 DNA: TGTGCCAGCAGATTTTTTGACAGGGATCTTGATACGCAGTATTTT.

The chain employs TRBV5-4 and TRBJ2-1; 7 nucleotides agree with TRBD2. Germline-derived CDR1 and CDR2 are SGHNT and YYREEE (reference sequence). With V trimmed by 0 bases and J by 5 bases, 2 bases remained unmatched. The CDR3 extends over 14 amino acids. The CDR3 DNA reads as TGTGCCAGCAGCTTGGGGCTAGCGGACAATGAGCAGTTCTTC. Encoded protein: CASSLGLADNEQFF.

The gene calls are TRBV6-5 and TRBJ1-2, with TRBD1 as a possible D gene (5 bases). The CDR3 totals 14 residues. Trimming removed 8 bases at V and 5 bases at J, with 18 bases between. Germline V CDR1 and CDR2: MNHEY, SVGAGI. The CDR3 sequence: CASEVGGQGYGYTF. CDR3 nucleotides: TGTGCCAGCGAAGTAGGAGGGCAGGGTTATGGCTACACCTTC.

This chain connects TRBV27 to TRBJ2-7, with D tentatively TRBD1 or TRBD2 (6 bases each). The CDR3 has 16 amino acids. The germline gives CDR1 MNHEY, CDR2 SMNVEV (reference sequence). Trimming pared 8 bases from V and 0 bases from J, leaving 20 bases between. CDR3 in amino acids: CASGDVGGLSSYEQYF. As DNA, the CDR3 is TGTGCCAGCGGGGACGTAGGGGGGCTTAGCTCCTACGAGCAGTACTTC.

The chain couples TRBV27 to TRBJ2-2; TRBD1 is a possible D gene (6 bases). Trimming left V 8 bases short and J 1 base short, with 14 bases between. The CDR3 loop spans 15 amino acids. CDR1 MNHEY and CDR2 SMNVEV come from the germline V gene (reference sequence). For the CDR3, the DNA is TGTGCCAGCGGGATTGGGACATTGAACACCGGGGAGCTGTTTTTT. This codes for CASGIGTLNTGELFF.

The chain has TRBV28 and TRBJ2-3; perhaps TRBD1 as D (6 bases). Between the trimmed V and J ends, which lost 2 bases and 3 bases, there was a span of 12 bases. Germline CDR1 and CDR2: MDHEN and SYDVKM. CDR3 length: 15 amino acids. CDR3 coding DNA: TGTGCCAGCAGTTTAGCTGCAGGGGCAACAGATACGCAGTATTTT. Encoded protein: CASSLAAGATDTQYF.

The rearrangement joins TRBV11-2 to TRBJ1-2, with unresolved D. V lost 0 bases and J 13 bases, leaving 18 bases between the germline ends. Germline V gives CDR1 SGHAT, CDR2 FQNNGV. CDR3 size: 14 residues. The CDR3 sequence is CASSLDRGFYRRTF. The CDR3 DNA reads as TGTGCCAGCAGCTTAGATCGAGGTTTCTATCGTCGCACCTTC.

The gene calls are TRBV9 and TRBJ1-2, with D perhaps TRBD1 (6 bases). This CDR3 region has 15 residues. V lost 1 base and J 1 base, leaving 11 bases between the germline ends. The germline gives CDR1 SGDLS, CDR2 YYNGEE. The CDR3 region has the DNA TGTGCCAGCAGCGTATCTTCACAGGGTAACTATGGCTACACCTTC. Its translation is CASSVSSQGNYGYTF.

The table lists this clone with a few counts. The gene calls are TRBV6-2 or TRBV6-3 and TRBJ1-2; TRBD1 aligns across 7 bases. V lost 4 bases and J lost 6; bases outside the gene matches: 5. The CDR3 is made up of 13 amino acids. Germline lookup yields CDR1 MNHEY and CDR2 SVGEGT. CDR3 amino acids: CASSSRGSDGYTF. The CDR3 region has the DNA TGTGCCAGCAGTTCCAGGGGGTCGGATGGCTACACCTTC.

The chain links TRBV5-1 to TRBJ1-2; D is undetermined. CDR3 length: 16 amino acids. Germline V gene data show CDR1 as SGHRS and CDR2 as YFSETQ. With 0 bases removed from V and 4 bases from J, the gap between germline ends came to 16 bases. The CDR3 DNA reads TGCGCCAGCAGCTTGGGCCGACAAAGAGGCGGCTATGGCTACACCTTC. As protein: CASSLGRQRGGYGYTF.

The CDR3 is CASSPSGTADFEQFF. CDR3 bases: TGTGCCAGCTCACCATCCGGGACAGCCGACTTTGAGCAGTTCTTC. V gene TRBV18 combines with J gene TRBJ2-1; TRBD1 matches 7 bases. Germline CDR1 KGHSH, CDR2 LQKENI. This CDR3 comprises 15 residues. The V segment lost 2 bases and the J segment 9 bases; nucleotides outside the gene matches: 10. Full variable domain (missing parts from reference TRBV18 and TRBJ2-1): NAGVMQNPRHLVRRRGQEARLRCSPMKGHSHVYWYRQLPEEGLKFMVYLQKENIIDESGMPKERFSAEFPKEGPSILRIQQVVRGDSAAYFCASSPSGTADFEQFFGPGTRLTVL.

The chain joins TRBV6-5 to TRBJ1-3; 7 nucleotides align to TRBD1. CDR1 and CDR2 (germline): MNHEY, SVGAGI. CDR3 length: 15 residues. Germline trimming cut 6 bases from V and 4 bases from J; bases unmatched to any gene: 9. Written as DNA, the CDR3 is TGTGCCAGCAGCCCACCCGGGACAGCAGGAAACACCATATATTTT. Its protein is CASSPPGTAGNTIYF.

The chain combines TRBV27 with TRBJ1-1, with TRBD1 matching 7 bases. With 4 bases clipped from V and 6 bases from J, the junction kept 14 bases outside the gene matches. The germline V gene encodes CDR1 MNHEY and CDR2 SMNVEV (reference sequence). This CDR3 has 16 residues. CDR3 sequence: CASSSPWGRGGAEAFF. The CDR3 DNA follows: TGTGCCAGCAGTTCCCCGTGGGGCAGGGGGGGCGCTGAAGCTTTCTTT.

This chain joins TRBV5-6 and TRBJ2-2, with D uncertain. The CDR3 runs 13 residues. V was pared by 0 bases and J by 6 bases, with 6 bases between. Germline V gives CDR1 SGHDT, CDR2 YYEEEE. The CDR3 is CASSLVYPGELFF. The CDR3 coding sequence is TGTGCCAGCAGCTTGGTTTACCCCGGGGAGCTGTTTTTT.

This clone was seen just once. The V and J genes are TRBV4-2 and TRBJ1-1; no firm D call. CDR1 LGHNA and CDR2 YNFKEQ come from the germline V gene. Trimming took off 4 bases at V and 1 base at J, with 10 bases between the two ends. There are 14 residues in the CDR3. As DNA, the CDR3 is TGTGCCAGCAGCCTCAGACGGACGAACACTGAAGCTTTCTTT. It is translated as CASSLRRTNTEAFF.

The chain joins TRBV30 to TRBJ2-3; 7 bases match TRBD2. Germline values: CDR1 GTSNPN, CDR2 SVGIG (reference sequence). The CDR3 spans 14 residues. V was pared by 6 bases and J by 2 bases, with 8 bases of the junction left unmatched. CDR3 DNA sequence: TGTGCCTGCCCCTCGCGGGGGTCCACAGATACGCAGTATTTT. It specifies CACPSRGSTDTQYF.